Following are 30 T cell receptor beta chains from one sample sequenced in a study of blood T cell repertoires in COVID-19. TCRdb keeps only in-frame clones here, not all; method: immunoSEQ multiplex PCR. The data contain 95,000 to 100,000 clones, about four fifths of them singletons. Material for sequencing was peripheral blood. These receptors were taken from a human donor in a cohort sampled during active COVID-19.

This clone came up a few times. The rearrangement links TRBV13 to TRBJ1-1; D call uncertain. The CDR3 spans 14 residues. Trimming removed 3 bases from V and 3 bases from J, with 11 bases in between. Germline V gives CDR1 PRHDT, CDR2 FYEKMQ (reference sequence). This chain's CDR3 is CASSFTGRDTEAFF. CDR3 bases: TGTGCCAGCAGCTTCACGGGGAGGGACACTGAAGCTTTCTTT.

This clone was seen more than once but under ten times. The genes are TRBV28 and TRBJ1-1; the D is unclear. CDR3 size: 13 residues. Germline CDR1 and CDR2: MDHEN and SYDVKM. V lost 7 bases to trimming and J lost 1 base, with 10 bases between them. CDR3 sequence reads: CASKEVENTEAFF. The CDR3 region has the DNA TGTGCCAGCAAGGAGGTGGAGAACACTGAAGCTTTCTTT.

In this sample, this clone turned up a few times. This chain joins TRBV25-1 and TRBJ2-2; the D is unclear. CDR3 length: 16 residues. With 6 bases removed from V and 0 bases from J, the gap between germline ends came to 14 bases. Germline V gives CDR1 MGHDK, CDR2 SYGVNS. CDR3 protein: CASSSMRAPNTGELFF. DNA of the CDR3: TGTGCCAGCAGCTCGATGCGTGCCCCGAACACCGGGGAGCTGTTTTTT. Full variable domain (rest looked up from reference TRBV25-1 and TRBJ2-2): EADIYQTPRYLVIGTGKKITLECSQTMGHDKMYWYQQDPGMELHLIHYSYGVNSTEKGDLSSESTVSRIRTEHFPLTLESARPSHTSQYLCASSSMRAPNTGELFFGEGSRLTVL.

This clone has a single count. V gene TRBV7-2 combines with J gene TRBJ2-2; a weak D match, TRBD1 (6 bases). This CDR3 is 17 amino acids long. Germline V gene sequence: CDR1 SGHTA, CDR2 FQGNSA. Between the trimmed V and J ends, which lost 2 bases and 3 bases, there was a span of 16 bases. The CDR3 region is CASSLQGRSIDTGELFF. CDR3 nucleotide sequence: TGTGCCAGCAGCTTACAGGGGCGTAGTATCGACACCGGGGAGCTGTTTTTT.

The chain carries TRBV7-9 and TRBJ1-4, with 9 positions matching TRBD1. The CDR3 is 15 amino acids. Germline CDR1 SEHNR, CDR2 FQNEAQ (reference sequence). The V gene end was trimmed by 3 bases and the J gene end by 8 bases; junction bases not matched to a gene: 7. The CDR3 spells CASSLGTGRFEKLFF. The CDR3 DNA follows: TGTGCCAGCAGCTTGGGGACAGGGAGATTCGAAAAACTGTTTTTT.

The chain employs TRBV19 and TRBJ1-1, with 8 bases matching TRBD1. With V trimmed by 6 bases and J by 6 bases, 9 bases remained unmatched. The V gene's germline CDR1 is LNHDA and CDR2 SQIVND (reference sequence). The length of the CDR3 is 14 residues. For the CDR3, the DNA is TGTGCCAGTAGGGCAATGGACAGGGAAGCTGAAGCTTTCTTT. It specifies CASRAMDREAEAFF.

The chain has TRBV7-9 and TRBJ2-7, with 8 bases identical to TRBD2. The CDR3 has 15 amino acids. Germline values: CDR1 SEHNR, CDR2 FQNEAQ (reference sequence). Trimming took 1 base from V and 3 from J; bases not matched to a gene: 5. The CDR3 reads CASSLVSGKVYEQYF. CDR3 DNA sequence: TGTGCCAGCAGCTTAGTTAGCGGGAAGGTCTACGAGCAGTACTTC.

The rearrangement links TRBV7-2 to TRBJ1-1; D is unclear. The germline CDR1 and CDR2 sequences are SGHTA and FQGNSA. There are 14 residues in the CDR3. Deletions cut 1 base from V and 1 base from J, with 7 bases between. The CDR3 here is CASSLVAGNTEAFF. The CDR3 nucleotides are TGTGCCAGCAGCTTAGTGGCGGGGAACACTGAAGCTTTCTTT.

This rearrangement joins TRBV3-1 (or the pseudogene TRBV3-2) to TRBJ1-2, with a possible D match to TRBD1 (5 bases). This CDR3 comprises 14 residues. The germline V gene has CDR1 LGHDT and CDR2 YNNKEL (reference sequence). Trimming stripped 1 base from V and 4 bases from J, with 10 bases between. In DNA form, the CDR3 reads TGTGCCAGCAGCCAAGTCGGGGGTATCTATGGCTACACCTTC. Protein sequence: CASSQVGGIYGYTF.

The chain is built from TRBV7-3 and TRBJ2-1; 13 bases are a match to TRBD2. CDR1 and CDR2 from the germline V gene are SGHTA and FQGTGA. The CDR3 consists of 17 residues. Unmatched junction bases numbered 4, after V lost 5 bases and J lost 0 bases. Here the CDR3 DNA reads TGTGCCAGCAGCCGGACTAGCGGGGGCCCCTCCTACAATGAGCAGTTCTTC. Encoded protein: CASSRTSGGPSYNEQFF.

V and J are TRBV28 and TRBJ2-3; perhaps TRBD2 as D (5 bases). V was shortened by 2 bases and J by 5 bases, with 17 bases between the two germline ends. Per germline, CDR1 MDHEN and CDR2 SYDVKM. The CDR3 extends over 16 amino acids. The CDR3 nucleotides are TGTGCCAGCAGTTTAGGCCGAGGGAGTTCGAAAGATACGCAGTATTTT. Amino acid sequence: CASSLGRGSSKDTQYF.

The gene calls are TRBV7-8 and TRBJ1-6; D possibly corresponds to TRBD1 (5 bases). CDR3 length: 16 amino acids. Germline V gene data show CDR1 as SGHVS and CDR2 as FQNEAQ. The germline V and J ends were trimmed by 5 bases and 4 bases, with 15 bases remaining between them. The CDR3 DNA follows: TGTGCCAGCAGCCCCACAGGTTCCGAGTATAATTCACCCCTCCACTTT. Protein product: CASSPTGSEYNSPLHF.

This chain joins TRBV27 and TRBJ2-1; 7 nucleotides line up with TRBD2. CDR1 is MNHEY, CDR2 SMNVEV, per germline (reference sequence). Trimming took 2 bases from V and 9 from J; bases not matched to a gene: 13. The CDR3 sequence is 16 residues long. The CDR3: CASSLDGGSSYFEQFF. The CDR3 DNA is TGTGCCAGCAGTTTAGATGGCGGGAGTTCCTACTTTGAGCAGTTCTTC.

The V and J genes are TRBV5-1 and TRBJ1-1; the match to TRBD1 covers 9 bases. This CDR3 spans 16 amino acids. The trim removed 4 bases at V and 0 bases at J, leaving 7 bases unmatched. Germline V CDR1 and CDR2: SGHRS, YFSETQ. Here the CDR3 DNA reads TGCGCCAGCAGCCGGGGACAGGGAAACATGAACACTGAAGCTTTCTTT. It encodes CASSRGQGNMNTEAFF.

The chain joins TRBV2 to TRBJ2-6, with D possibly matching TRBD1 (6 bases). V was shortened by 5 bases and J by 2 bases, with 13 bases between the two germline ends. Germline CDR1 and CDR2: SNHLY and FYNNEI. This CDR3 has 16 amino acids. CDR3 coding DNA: TGTGCCAGCAGTCCCCCGGGACAACCTGGGGCCAACGTCCTGACTTTC. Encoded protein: CASSPPGQPGANVLTF. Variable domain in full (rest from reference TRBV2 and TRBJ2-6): EPEVTQTPSHQVTQMGQEVILRCVPISNHLYFYWYRQILGQKVEFLVSFYNNEISEKSEIFDDQFSVERPDGSNFTLKIRSTKLEDSAMYFCASSPPGQPGANVLTFGAGSRLTVL.

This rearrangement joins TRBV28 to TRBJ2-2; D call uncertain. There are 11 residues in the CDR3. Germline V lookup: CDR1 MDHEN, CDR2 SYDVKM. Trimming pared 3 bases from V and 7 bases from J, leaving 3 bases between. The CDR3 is CASSFGGELFF. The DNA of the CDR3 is TGTGCCAGCAGTTTCGGCGGGGAGCTGTTTTTT. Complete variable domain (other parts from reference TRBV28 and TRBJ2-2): DVKVTQSSRYLVKRTGEKVFLECVQDMDHENMFWYRQDPGLGLRLIYFSYDVKMKEKGDIPEGYSVSREKKERFSLILESASTNQTSMYLCASSFGGELFFGEGSRLTVL.

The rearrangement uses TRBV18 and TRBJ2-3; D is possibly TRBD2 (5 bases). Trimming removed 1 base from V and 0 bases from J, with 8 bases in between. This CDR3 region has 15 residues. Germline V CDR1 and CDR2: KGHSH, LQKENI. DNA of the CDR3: TGTGCCAGCTCACCACGGAGGCTTAGCACAGATACGCAGTATTTT. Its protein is CASSPRRLSTDTQYF.

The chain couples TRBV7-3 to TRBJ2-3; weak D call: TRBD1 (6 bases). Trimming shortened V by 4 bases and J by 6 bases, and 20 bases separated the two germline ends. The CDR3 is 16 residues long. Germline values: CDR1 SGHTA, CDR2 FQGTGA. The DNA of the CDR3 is TGTGCCAGCAGCTCAGGACAGCAGTGGCCCGGGGATACGCAGTATTTT. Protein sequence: CASSSGQQWPGDTQYF.

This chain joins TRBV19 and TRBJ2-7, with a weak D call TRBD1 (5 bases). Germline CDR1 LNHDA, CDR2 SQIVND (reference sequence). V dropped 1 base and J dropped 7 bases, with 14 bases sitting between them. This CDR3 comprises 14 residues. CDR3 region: CASSIGTQTGEQYF. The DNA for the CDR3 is TGTGCCAGTAGTATAGGGACACAAACTGGGGAGCAGTACTTC.

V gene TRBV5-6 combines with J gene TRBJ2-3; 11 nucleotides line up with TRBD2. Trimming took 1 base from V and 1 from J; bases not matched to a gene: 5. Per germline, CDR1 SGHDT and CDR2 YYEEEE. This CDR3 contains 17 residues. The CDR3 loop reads CASSLSPTSGGTDTQYF. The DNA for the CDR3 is TGTGCCAGCAGCTTGAGCCCGACTAGCGGGGGCACAGATACGCAGTATTTT.

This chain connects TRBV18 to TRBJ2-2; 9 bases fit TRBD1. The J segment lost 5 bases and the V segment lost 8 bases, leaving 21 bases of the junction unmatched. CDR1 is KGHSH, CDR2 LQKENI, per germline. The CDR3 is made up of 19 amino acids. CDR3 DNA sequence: TGTGCCAGCCCGATAACACCTACGGGACAGGGATCGGCGACCGGGGAGCTGTTTTTT. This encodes CASPITPTGQGSATGELFF.

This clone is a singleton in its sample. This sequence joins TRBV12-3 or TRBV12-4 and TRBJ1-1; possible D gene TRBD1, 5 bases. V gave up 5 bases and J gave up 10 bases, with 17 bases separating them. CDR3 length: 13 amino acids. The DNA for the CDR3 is TGTGCCAGCAGTCAAGGGCGACAGTCCTTAGCTTTCTTT. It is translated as CASSQGRQSLAFF.

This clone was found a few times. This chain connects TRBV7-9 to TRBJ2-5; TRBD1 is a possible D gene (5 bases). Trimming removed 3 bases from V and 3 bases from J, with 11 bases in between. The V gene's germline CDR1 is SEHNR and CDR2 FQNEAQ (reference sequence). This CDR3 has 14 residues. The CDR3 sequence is CASSFVQEKETQYF. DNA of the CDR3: TGTGCCAGCAGCTTCGTACAGGAAAAAGAGACCCAGTACTTC.

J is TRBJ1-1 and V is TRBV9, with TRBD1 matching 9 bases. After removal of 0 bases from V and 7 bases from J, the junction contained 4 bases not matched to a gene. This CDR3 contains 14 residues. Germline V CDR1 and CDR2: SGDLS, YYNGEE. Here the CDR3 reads CASSVVTGGGEAFF. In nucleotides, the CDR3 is TGTGCCAGCAGCGTAGTCACAGGGGGCGGTGAAGCTTTCTTT. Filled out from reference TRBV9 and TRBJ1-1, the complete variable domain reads DSGVTQTPKHLITATGQRVTLRCSPRSGDLSVYWYQQSLDQGLQFLIQYYNGEERAKGNILERFSAQQFPDLHSELNLSSLELGDSALYFCASSVVTGGGEAFFGQGTRLTVV.

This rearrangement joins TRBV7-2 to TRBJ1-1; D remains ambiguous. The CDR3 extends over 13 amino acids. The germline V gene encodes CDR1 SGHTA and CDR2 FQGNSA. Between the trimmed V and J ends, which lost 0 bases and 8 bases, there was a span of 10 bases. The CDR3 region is CASSLAGGKEAFF. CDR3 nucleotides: TGTGCCAGCAGCTTAGCGGGAGGGAAGGAAGCTTTCTTT.

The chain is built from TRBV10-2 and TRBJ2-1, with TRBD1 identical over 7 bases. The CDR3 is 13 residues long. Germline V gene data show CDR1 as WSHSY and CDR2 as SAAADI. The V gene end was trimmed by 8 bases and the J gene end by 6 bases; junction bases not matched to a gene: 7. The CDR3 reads CASGDRVSNEQFF. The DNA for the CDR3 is TGCGCCAGCGGAGACAGGGTTAGCAATGAGCAGTTCTTC.

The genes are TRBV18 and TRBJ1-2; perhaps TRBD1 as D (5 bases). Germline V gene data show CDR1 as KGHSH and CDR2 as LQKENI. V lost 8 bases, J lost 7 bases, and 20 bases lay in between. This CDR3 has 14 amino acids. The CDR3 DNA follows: TGTGCCAGCCAGCGGGACGAAGGACGGTCTGGCTACACCTTC. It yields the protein CASQRDEGRSGYTF.

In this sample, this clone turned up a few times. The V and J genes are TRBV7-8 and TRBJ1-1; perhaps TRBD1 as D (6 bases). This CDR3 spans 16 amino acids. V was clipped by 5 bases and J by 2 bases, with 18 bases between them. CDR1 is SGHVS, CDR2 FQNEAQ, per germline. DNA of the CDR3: TGTGCCAGCAGCGTAACATATCAGGGGTCCAACACTGAAGCTTTCTTT. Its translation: CASSVTYQGSNTEAFF.

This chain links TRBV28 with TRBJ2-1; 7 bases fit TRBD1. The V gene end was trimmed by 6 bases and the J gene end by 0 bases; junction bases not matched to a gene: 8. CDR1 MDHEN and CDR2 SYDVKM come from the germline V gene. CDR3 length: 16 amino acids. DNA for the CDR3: TGTGCCAGCAGAACGGACAGGCTGAGCTCCTACAATGAGCAGTTCTTC. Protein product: CASRTDRLSSYNEQFF.

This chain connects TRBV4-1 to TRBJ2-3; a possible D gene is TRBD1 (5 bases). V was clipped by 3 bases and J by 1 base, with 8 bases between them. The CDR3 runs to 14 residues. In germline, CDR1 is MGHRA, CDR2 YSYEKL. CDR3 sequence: CASSQGLGTDTQYF. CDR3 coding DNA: TGCGCCAGCAGCCAGGGGCTGGGCACAGATACGCAGTATTTT.